This T cell receptor beta chain was found in a study of control samples from healthy donors and cancer patients. Data came from immunoSEQ multiplex PCR; TCRdb stores just in-frame clones and leaves some out. The table includes fewer than 95,000 clones, approximately 90% detected once. This CDR3 has 16 residues. V was pared by 7 bases and J by 5 bases, with 8 bases of the junction left unmatched. Material for sequencing was blood. The sequence was collected from a woman in her forties or fifties in good health. The chain employs TRBV23-1 and TRBJ2-5, with 15 positions matching TRBD2. TRBV23-1 is an ORF, and what it does is uncertain. The CDR3 protein is CASTPGLAGGRETQYF. Here the CDR3 DNA reads TGCGCCAGCACTCCCGGACTAGCGGGGGGGCGGGAGACCCAGTACTTC.